This TCR beta chain was recovered during a study of cytomegalovirus exposure and HLA in healthy donors. Study overall: Unique TCR beta sequences numbering about 100 million came from 150 million to 200 million T cells in an earlier analysis.

Germline lookup yields CDR1 SNHLY and CDR2 FYNNEI. Germline trimming cut 3 bases from V and 8 bases from J; bases unmatched to any gene: 5. The CDR3 consists of 13 residues. This clone is labeled as medium-sized. This sample also contains other DNA sequences that code for the same CDR3. The PCR was carried out with 60 Vbeta primers and 13 Jbeta primers. Sequencing used immunoSEQ multiplex PCR; TCRdb keeps in-frame clones, though not all of them. The sample lists around 210,000 clones, around 80% seen once, with roughly 0.45% in the top ten. The sequence derives from a boy between 5 and 17 years old in good health and CMV-seronegative. The sample taken for sequencing was PBMCs. The chain combines TRBV2 with TRBJ1-2, with 8 bases lining up with TRBD1. The CDR3 DNA sequence: TGTGCCAGCAGTGAGGACAGGGTCGTGGGCTACACCTTC. Residues: CASSEDRVVGYTF.